Here is one T cell receptor beta chain with its context. These data belong to a study of technical replicates of blood from a handful of donors. Per germline, CDR1 SNHLY and CDR2 FYNNEI. V was trimmed by 4 bases and J by 3 bases, leaving 16 bases between them. The CDR3 is 16 amino acids. Method: immunoSEQ multiplex PCR; TCRdb's copy keeps in-frame clones and lacks some. Of under 80,000 clones in the sample, 75% to 95% were seen once. The source material was T cells isolated from PBMCs. The receptor comes from a human donor in good health. Some clones in this sample may be carry-over from other donors' samples. The J gene is TRBJ1-5, the V gene TRBV2; possible D gene TRBD1, 6 bases. The CDR3: CASSGLGGGFNQPQHF. As DNA, the CDR3 is TGTGCCAGCAGTGGTTTGGGCGGGGGCTTCAATCAGCCCCAGCATTTT.